This T cell receptor (beta chain) was captured in a study of shared clonotypes between healthy human individuals. Study-wide results and caveats: Clonotype sharing among donors likely depends on sequencing depth.

V dropped 2 bases and J dropped 2 bases, with 17 bases sitting between them. The CDR3 length is 17 residues. CDR1 and CDR2 from the germline V gene are MGHRA and YSYEKL. Assay used: immunoSEQ multiplex PCR; TCRdb lists only in-frame clones, some missing. This table has around 2,000,000 clones, less than 95% appearing once. Naive CD8 isolation took CD45RO-negative cells positively selected for CCR7 and excluded terminally differentiated effector memory CD45RA+ cells. Worth noting for this clone: Its antigen is not known.

The clonotype comes from a young man in good health. J is TRBJ2-3 and V is TRBV4-1; D is tentatively TRBD1 or TRBD2 (7 bases each). The sequenced sample was naive CD8+ T cells sorted from blood. DNA of the CDR3: TGCGCCAGCAGCCAATGGGACAGCGGGACCGACACAGATACGCAGTATTTT. Translation gives CASSQWDSGTDTDTQYF.